This TCR beta chain was observed in a study of immune heterogeneity within non-small cell lung tumors. Multiplex PCR employing 32 V and 13 J primers generated amplicons of the TCR beta CDR3. TCRdb passed the multiplex PCR reads through MiXCR, listing each CDR3 protein once. There are thousands of distinct CDR3 sequences in the sample; around 40% occur only once, and under 65% lies in the top ten. Bulk tumor genomic DNA constituted the template, at around 600 ng per sample. Each primary tumor yielded several biopsies, collected far apart from one another at surgery. The study cohort was described as untreated, and its members had newly diagnosed non-small cell lung cancer. They went on to have curative surgery. Germline loops: CDR1 LNHDA, CDR2 SQIVND (reference sequence). CDR3 length: 13 residues. V gave up 5 bases and J gave up 1 base; unmatched junction bases: 1.

V gene TRBV19 combines with J gene TRBJ1-1, with 7 bases lining up with TRBD1. Sample: lung tumor tissue. This clonotype was obtained from a man between 60 and 70 years old with non-small cell lung cancer. The CDR3 is CASSDRANTEAFF. The CDR3 bases are TGTGCCAGTAGTGACAGGGCGAACACTGAAGCTTTCTTT.